This TCR beta chain was captured in a study of molecular identifiers for immune sequencing clone quantification. Study-wide points: Underestimation of highly expanded clone sizes could arise where identical TCR molecules share a barcode.

Notes on this clonotype: No antigen is known for it.

The CDR3 is 15 amino acids. In germline, CDR1 is SEHNR, CDR2 FQNEAQ (reference sequence). Trimming stripped 4 bases from V and 8 bases from J, with 19 bases between. Every naive CD8 library was made from between roughly 18,000 and 1,100,000 sorted cells with 10%, 30% or 50% RNA. The sorting of naive CD8 T cells used the CD8+CD4-CCR7+CD45RA+ phenotype. For bulk TCR libraries, previously described methods and listed TCR primers were used. Each CDR3 protein is one row after TCRdb ran MiXCR on the PCR reads. The sample records about half a million distinct CDR3 sequences, about a fifth being singletons. The receptor was isolated from a human donor in good health. Some libraries in this study had Jurkat cell RNA spiked in. The V gene is TRBV7-9, the J gene TRBJ2-3, with D possibly matching TRBD2 (5 bases). The material sequenced was naive CD8+ T cells from blood, with Jurkat cell RNA spiked in. The sample's subset: FACS-sorted CD8+CD4-CCR7+CD45RA+ naive T cells. The CDR3 sequence is CASSYPAAEGVTQYF. CDR3 nucleotide sequence: TGTGCCAGCAGCTACCCTGCGGCCGAGGGCGTTACGCAGTATTTT. Using reference TRBV7-9 and TRBJ2-3 for the parts outside the CDR3, the full variable domain is DTGVSQNPRHKITKRGQNVTFRCDPISEHNRLYWYRQTLGQGPEFLTYFQNEAQLEKSRLLSDRFSAERPKGSFSTLEIQRTEQGDSAMYLCASSYPAAEGVTQYFGPGTRLTVL.